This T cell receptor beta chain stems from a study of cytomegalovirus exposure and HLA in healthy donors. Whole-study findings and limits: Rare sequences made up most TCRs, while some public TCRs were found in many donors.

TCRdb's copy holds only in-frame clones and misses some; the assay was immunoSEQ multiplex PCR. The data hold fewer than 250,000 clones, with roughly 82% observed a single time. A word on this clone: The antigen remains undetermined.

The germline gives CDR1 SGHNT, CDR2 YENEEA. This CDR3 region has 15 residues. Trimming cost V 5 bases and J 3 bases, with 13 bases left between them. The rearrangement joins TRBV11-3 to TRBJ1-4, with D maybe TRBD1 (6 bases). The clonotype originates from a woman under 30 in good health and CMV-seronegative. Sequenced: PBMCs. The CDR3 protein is CASSRGASPNEKLFF. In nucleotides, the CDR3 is TGTGCCAGCAGCCGGGGGGCTTCCCCTAATGAAAAACTGTTTTTT.